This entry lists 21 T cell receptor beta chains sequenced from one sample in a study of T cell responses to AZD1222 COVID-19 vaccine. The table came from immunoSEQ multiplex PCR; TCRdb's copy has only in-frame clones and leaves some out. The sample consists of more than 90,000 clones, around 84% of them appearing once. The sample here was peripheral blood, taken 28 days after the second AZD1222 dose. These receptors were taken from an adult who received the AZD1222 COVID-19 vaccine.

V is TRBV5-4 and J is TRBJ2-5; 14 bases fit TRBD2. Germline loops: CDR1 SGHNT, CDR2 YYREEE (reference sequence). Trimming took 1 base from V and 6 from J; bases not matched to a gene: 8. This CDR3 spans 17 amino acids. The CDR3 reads CASSLQTSGGAGKTQYF. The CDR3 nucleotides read TGTGCCAGCAGCTTGCAGACTAGCGGGGGGGCCGGGAAGACCCAGTACTTC. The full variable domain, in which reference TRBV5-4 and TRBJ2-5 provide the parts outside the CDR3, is ETGVTQSPTHLIKTRGQQVTLRCSSQSGHNTVSWYQQALGQGPQFIFQYYREEENGRGNFPPRFSGLQFPNYSSELNVNALELDDSALYLCASSLQTSGGAGKTQYFGPGTRLLVL.

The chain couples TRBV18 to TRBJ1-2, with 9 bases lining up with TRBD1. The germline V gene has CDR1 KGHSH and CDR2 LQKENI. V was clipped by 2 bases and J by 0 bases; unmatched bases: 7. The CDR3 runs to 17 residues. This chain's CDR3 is CASSPATGGGANYGYTF. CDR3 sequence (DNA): TGTGCCAGCTCACCAGCGACAGGGGGGGGTGCTAACTATGGCTACACCTTC.

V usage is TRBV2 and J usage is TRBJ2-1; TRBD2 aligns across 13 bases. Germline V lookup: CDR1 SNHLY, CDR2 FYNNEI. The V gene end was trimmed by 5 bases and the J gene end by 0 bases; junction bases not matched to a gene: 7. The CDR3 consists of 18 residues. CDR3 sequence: CASSPIGTSGASYNEQFF. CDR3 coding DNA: TGTGCCAGCAGTCCTATCGGGACTAGCGGGGCCTCCTACAATGAGCAGTTCTTC.

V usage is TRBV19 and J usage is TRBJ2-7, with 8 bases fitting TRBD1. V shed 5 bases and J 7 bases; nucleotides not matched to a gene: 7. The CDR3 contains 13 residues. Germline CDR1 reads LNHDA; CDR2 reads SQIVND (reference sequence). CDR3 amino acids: CASSSQGAGEQYF. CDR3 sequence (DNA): TGTGCCAGTAGTTCCCAGGGGGCTGGAGAGCAGTACTTC.

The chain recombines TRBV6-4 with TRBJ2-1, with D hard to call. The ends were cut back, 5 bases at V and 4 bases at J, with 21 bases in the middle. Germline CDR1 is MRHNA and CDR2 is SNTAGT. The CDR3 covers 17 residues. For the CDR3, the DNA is TGTGCCAGCAGTACAACGGGTACGGCGGAAAAATACAATGAGCAGTTCTTC. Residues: CASSTTGTAEKYNEQFF.

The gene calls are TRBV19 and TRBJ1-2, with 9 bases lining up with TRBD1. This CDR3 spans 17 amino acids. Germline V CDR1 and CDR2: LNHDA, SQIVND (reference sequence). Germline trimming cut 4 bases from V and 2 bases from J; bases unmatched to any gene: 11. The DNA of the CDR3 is TGTGCCAGTAGTACCCAGACTTGGGGACAGGGAAACTATGGCTACACCTTC. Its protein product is CASSTQTWGQGNYGYTF.

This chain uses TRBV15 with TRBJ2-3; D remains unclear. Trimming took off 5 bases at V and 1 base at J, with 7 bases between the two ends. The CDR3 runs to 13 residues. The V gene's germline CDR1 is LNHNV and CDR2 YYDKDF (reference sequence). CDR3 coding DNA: TGTGCCACCAGCCTAGATCGCACAGATACGCAGTATTTT. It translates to CATSLDRTDTQYF.

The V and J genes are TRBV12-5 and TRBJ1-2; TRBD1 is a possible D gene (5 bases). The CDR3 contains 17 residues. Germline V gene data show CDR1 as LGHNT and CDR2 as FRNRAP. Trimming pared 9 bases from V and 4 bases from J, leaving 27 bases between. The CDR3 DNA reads TGTGCTAGAAAAGCCCCGGGCCCGCGCTTCGGGGGCTATGGCTACACCTTC. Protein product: CARKAPGPRFGGYGYTF. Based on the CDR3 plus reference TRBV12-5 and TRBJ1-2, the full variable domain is DARVTQTPRHKVTEMGQEVTMRCQPILGHNTVFWYRQTMMQGLELLAYFRNRAPLDDSGMPKDRFSAEMPDATLATLKIQPSEPRDSAVYFCARKAPGPRFGGYGYTFGSGTRLTVV.

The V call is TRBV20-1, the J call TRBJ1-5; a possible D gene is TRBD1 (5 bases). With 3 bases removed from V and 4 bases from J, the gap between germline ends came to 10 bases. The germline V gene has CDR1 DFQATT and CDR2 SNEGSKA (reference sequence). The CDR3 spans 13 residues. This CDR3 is CSASSTANQPQHF. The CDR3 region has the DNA TGCAGTGCTAGTTCGACAGCAAATCAGCCCCAGCATTTT.

The CDR3 DNA is TGCGCCAGCAGCCAAGGAGACACCCGATCTAATGAAAAACTGTTTTTT. It encodes CASSQGDTRSNEKLFF. The J gene is TRBJ1-4, the V gene TRBV4-1; D remains ambiguous. Trimming left V 1 base short and J 3 bases short, with 12 bases between. The V gene's germline CDR1 is MGHRA and CDR2 YSYEKL. This CDR3 spans 16 amino acids.

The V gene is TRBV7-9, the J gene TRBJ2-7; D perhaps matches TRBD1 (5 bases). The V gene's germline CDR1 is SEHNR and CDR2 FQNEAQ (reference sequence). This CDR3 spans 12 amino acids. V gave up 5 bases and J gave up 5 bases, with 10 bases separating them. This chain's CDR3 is CASSRTGNEQYF. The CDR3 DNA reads TGTGCCAGCAGCCGCACAGGCAACGAGCAGTACTTC.

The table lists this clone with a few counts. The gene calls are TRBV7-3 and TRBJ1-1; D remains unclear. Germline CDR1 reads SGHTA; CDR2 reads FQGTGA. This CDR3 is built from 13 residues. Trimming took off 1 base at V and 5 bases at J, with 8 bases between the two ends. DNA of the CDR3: TGTGCCAGCAGCTTAAACTTCCTGACTGAAGCTTTCTTT. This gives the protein CASSLNFLTEAFF.

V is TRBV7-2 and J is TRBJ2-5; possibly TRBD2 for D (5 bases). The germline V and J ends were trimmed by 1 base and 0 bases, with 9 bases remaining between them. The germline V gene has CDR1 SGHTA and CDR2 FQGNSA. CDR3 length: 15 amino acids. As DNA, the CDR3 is TGTGCCAGCAGCTTAGGCGGACTGAACCAAGAGACCCAGTACTTC. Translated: CASSLGGLNQETQYF.

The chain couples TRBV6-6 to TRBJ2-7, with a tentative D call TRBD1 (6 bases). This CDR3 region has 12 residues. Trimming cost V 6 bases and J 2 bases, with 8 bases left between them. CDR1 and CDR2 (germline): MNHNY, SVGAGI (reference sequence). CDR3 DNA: TGTGCCAGCAGGGACAGCACCTACGAGCAGTACTTC. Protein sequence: CASRDSTYEQYF.

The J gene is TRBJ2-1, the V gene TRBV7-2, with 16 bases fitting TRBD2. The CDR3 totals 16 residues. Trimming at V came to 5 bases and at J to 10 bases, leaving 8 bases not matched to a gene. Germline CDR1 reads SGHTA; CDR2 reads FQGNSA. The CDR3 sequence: CASSLGPGLAGGEQFF. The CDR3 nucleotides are TGTGCCAGCAGCCTAGGGCCGGGACTAGCGGGGGGGGAGCAGTTCTTC.

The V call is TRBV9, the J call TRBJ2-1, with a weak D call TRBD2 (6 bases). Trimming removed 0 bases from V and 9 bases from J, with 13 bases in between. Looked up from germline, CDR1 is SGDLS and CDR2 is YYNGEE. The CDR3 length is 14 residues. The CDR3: CASSVATEGGEQFF. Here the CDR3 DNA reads TGTGCCAGCAGCGTAGCTACCGAGGGAGGTGAGCAGTTCTTC. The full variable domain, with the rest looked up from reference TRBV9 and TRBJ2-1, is DSGVTQTPKHLITATGQRVTLRCSPRSGDLSVYWYQQSLDQGLQFLIQYYNGEERAKGNILERFSAQQFPDLHSELNLSSLELGDSALYFCASSVATEGGEQFFGPGTRLTVL.

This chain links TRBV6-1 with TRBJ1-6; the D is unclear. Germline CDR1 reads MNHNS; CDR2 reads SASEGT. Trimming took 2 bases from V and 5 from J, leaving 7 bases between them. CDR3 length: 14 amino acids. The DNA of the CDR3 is TGTGCCAGCAGTGAACGAGGGAATAATTCACCCCTCCACTTT. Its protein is CASSERGNNSPLHF.

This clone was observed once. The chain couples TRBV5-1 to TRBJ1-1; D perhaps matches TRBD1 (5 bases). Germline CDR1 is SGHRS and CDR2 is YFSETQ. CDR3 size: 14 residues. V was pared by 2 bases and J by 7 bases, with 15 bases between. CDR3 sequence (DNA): TGCGCCAGCAGCTTCGGGACGTTTGAGGTTGAAGCTTTCTTT. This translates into CASSFGTFEVEAFF. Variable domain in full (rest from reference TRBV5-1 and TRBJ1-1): KAGVTQTPRYLIKTRGQQVTLSCSPISGHRSVSWYQQTPGQGLQFLFEYFSETQRNKGNFPGRFSGRQFSNSRSEMNVSTLELGDSALYLCASSFGTFEVEAFFGQGTRLTVV.

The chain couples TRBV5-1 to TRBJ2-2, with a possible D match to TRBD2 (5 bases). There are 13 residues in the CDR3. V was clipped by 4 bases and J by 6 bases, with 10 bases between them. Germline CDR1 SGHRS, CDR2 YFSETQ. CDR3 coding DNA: TGCGCCAGCAGCGAGGGCCTTCCCGGGGAGCTGTTTTTT. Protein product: CASSEGLPGELFF.

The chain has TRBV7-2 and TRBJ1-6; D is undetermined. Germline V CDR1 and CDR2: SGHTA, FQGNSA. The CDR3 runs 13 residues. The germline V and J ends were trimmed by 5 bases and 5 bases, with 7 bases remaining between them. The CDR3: CASSAQDNSPLHF. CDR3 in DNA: TGTGCCAGCAGCGCCCAGGATAATTCACCCCTCCACTTT.

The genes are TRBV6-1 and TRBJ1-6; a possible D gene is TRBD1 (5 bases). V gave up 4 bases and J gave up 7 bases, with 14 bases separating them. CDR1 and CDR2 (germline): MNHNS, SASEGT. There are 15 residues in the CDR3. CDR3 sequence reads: CASSVRGAQNSPLHF. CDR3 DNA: TGTGCCAGCAGTGTACGAGGGGCTCAAAATTCACCCCTCCACTTT.